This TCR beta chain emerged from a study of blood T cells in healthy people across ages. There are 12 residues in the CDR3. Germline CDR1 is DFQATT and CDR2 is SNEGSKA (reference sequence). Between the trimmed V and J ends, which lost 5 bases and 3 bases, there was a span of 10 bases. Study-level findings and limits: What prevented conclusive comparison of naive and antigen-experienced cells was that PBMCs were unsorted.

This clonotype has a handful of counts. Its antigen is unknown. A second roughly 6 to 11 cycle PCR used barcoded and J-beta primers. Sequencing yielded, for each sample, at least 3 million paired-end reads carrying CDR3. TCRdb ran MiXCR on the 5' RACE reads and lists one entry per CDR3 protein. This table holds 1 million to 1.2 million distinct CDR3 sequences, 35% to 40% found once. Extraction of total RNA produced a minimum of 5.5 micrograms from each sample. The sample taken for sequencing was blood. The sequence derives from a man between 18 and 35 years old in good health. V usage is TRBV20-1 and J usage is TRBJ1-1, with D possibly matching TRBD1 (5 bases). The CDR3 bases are TGCAGTGCTGATCTGGGGGACACTGAAGCTTTCTTT. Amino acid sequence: CSADLGDTEAFF.